The 10 T cell receptor beta chains given below trace back to one sample, sequenced in a study of long-term antiretroviral therapy in people with HIV. Run at survey level, the immunoSEQ assay was version v3.0. Assay used: immunoSEQ multiplex PCR; TCRdb lists only in-frame clones, some missing. The sample records 20,000 to 30,000 clones, under 90% being singletons. The sequenced sample was unsorted PBMCs, obtained at the start of antiretroviral therapy, before treatment. The receptors shown here come from a woman under 30 with HIV.

The J gene is TRBJ1-1, the V gene TRBV4-3; unclear D gene. The germline V gene encodes CDR1 LGHNA and CDR2 YSLEER. This CDR3 is built from 13 residues. V was shortened by 2 bases and J by 4 bases, with 8 bases between the two germline ends. The CDR3 loop reads CASSQNLGTEAFF. CDR3 nucleotide sequence: TGCGCCAGCAGCCAAAATCTGGGCACTGAAGCTTTCTTT.

J is TRBJ2-1 and V is TRBV7-8; D remains unclear. The CDR3 contains 19 residues. Germline V gene data show CDR1 as SGHVS and CDR2 as FQNEAQ. V was pared by 0 bases and J by 0 bases, with 18 bases between. CDR3 residues: CASSLARGIAPSSYNEQFF. CDR3 coding DNA: TGTGCCAGCAGCTTAGCTAGAGGAATAGCCCCGAGCTCCTACAATGAGCAGTTCTTC. The full variable domain, its missing parts supplied by reference TRBV7-8 and TRBJ2-1, is GAGVSQSPRYKVAKRGQDVALRCDPISGHVSLFWYQQALGQGPEFLTYFQNEAQLDKSGLPSDRFFAERPEGSVSTLKIQRTQQEDSAVYLCASSLARGIAPSSYNEQFFGPGTRLTVL.

The rearrangement links TRBV25-1 to TRBJ2-7, with a weak D call TRBD2 (5 bases). The V end lost 7 bases, the J end lost 5 bases, and 15 bases lay between the germline ends. This CDR3 region has 13 residues. CDR1 is MGHDK and CDR2 is SYGVNS in the germline V gene. For the CDR3, the DNA is TGTGCCAGCACGAGGGCTACGGGCGACGAGCAGTACTTC. Protein product: CASTRATGDEQYF.

The chain links TRBV27 to TRBJ1-2; TRBD1 matches 8 bases. Germline loops: CDR1 MNHEY, CDR2 SMNVEV (reference sequence). The CDR3 contains 16 residues. V was clipped by 0 bases and J by 4 bases; unmatched bases: 7. CDR3 in DNA: TGTGCCAGCAGTTTATCGATTGGACAGGGAGCCTATGGCTACACCTTC. It translates to CASSLSIGQGAYGYTF.

The gene calls are TRBV18 and TRBJ1-2; possibly TRBD1 for D (5 bases). V lost 3 bases and J 6 bases, leaving 20 bases between the germline ends. Per the germline V gene, CDR1 is KGHSH and CDR2 is LQKENI. The CDR3 spans 16 residues. The CDR3 region is CASSPARSPVGDGYTF. For the CDR3, the DNA is TGTGCCAGCTCACCGGCCAGGTCACCCGTAGGGGATGGCTACACCTTC.

This chain links TRBV19 with TRBJ2-1; D ambiguous. This CDR3 has 15 residues. Germline lookup yields CDR1 LNHDA and CDR2 SQIVND (reference sequence). With 4 bases removed from V and 1 base from J, the gap between germline ends came to 11 bases. For the CDR3, the DNA is TGTGCCAGTAGTAATGGCCGATCTTCCTACAATGAGCAGTTCTTC. As protein: CASSNGRSSYNEQFF.

V and J are TRBV9 and TRBJ2-7, with 9 bases lining up with TRBD1. Looked up from germline, CDR1 is SGDLS and CDR2 is YYNGEE. Germline trimming cut 4 bases from V and 6 bases from J; bases unmatched to any gene: 11. The CDR3 has 15 amino acids. This chain's CDR3 is CASSPPTGGPLEQYF. In DNA, the CDR3 is TGTGCCAGCAGCCCCCCGACAGGGGGTCCCCTCGAGCAGTACTTC.

The rearrangement uses TRBV11-2 and TRBJ2-1, with a possible D match to TRBD2 (6 bases). Germline lookup yields CDR1 SGHAT and CDR2 FQNNGV. V was pared by 5 bases and J by 0 bases, with 11 bases between. The CDR3 consists of 15 residues. DNA of the CDR3: TGTGCCAGCAGCCCCCAGCGGGCCTCCTACAATGAGCAGTTCTTC. Protein: CASSPQRASYNEQFF.

The chain combines TRBV15 with TRBJ2-7, with 7 bases matching TRBD1. The CDR3 runs to 16 residues. Germline CDR1 LNHNV, CDR2 YYDKDF (reference sequence). V lost 3 bases and J lost 0; bases outside the gene matches: 8. The chain's CDR3 is CATSRNNRGASYEQYF. The CDR3 DNA is TGTGCCACCAGCAGGAACAACAGGGGAGCCTCCTACGAGCAGTACTTC.

V usage is TRBV6-6 and J usage is TRBJ2-1; D gene uncertain. V gave up 0 bases and J gave up 4 bases, with 7 bases separating them. Looked up from germline, CDR1 is MNHNY and CDR2 is SVGAGI (reference sequence). This CDR3 contains 14 residues. The DNA of the CDR3 is TGTGCCAGCAGTTACTCGGTCCGATACAATGAGCAGTTCTTC. It is translated as CASSYSVRYNEQFF.